A selection of T cell receptor beta chains follows, all from one sample in a study of blood T cell repertoires in COVID-19. The method was immunoSEQ multiplex PCR; TCRdb's version includes in-frame clones alone and lacks a portion of them. This table has some 170,000 clones, approximately 86% appearing once. The specimen sequenced was peripheral blood. These receptor sequences come from a woman between 55 and 75 years old who had recovered from COVID-19. The CDR3 runs from the conserved cysteine through the conserved F or W. Each record gives: D gene, V gene, J gene, clone size, CDR3 protein, CDR3 DNA. D genes are given only for firm matches. The size entry is marked missing in some rows and otherwise reads once, few, many or a size class.

D: .; V: TRBV7-9; J: TRBJ1-5; size: .; CDR3: CASSFTNQPQHF; DNA: TGTGCCAGCAGCTTTACTAATCAGCCCCAGCATTTT
D: .; V: TRBV4-2; J: TRBJ2-3; size: .; CDR3: CASSSRGGSTDTQYF; DNA: TGTGCCAGCAGCTCCCGAGGAGGCAGCACAGATACGCAGTATTTT
D: .; V: TRBV7-8; J: TRBJ1-1; size: .; CDR3: CASSLWRLNTEAFF; DNA: TGTGCCAGCAGCTTATGGCGGTTGAACACTGAAGCTTTCTTT
D: .; V: TRBV5-1; J: TRBJ2-1; size: .; CDR3: CASSEGTSNEQFF; DNA: TGCGCCAGCAGTGAGGGTACGTCCAATGAGCAGTTCTTC
D: .; V: TRBV4-1; J: TRBJ1-2; size: .; CDR3: CASSQDPRGGRGYTF; DNA: TGCGCCAGCAGCCAAGACCCTCGGGGAGGGCGTGGCTACACCTTC
D: .; V: TRBV10-3; J: TRBJ2-1; size: .; CDR3: CAISDATGNEQFF; DNA: TGTGCCATCAGTGACGCGACAGGCAATGAGCAGTTCTTC
D: .; V: TRBV24-1; J: TRBJ1-5; size: once; CDR3: CATSDSTITGSNQPQHF; DNA: TGTGCCACCAGTGACTCTACAATCACGGGGAGCAATCAGCCCCAGCATTTT
D: TRBD2; V: TRBV3-1/TRBV3-2; J: TRBJ2-1; size: .; CDR3: CASSPSGGYNEQFF; DNA: TGTGCCAGCAGCCCTAGCGGGGGATACAATGAGCAGTTCTTC
D: .; V: TRBV7-9; J: TRBJ1-1; size: once; CDR3: CASSLDGAMNTEAFF; DNA: TGTGCCAGCAGCTTAGACGGAGCTATGAACACTGAAGCTTTCTTT
D: TRBD2; V: TRBV19; J: TRBJ2-2; size: .; CDR3: CASSSSGEVTGELFF; DNA: TGTGCCAGTAGTAGTAGCGGGGAAGTAACCGGGGAGCTGTTTTTT
D: TRBD1; V: TRBV19; J: TRBJ2-2; size: .; CDR3: CASSPDRVTGELFF; DNA: TGTGCCAGTAGTCCGGACAGGGTCACCGGGGAGCTGTTTTTT
D: .; V: TRBV4-1; J: TRBJ1-2; size: .; CDR3: CASSQGGGANYGYTF; DNA: TGCGCCAGCAGCCAAGGGGGGGGAGCTAACTATGGCTACACCTTC
D: .; V: TRBV5-1; J: TRBJ2-6; size: few; CDR3: CASSHNRAKGANVLTF; DNA: TGCGCCAGCAGCCACAACAGGGCGAAAGGGGCCAACGTCCTGACTTTC
D: TRBD2; V: TRBV19; J: TRBJ2-7; size: few; CDR3: CASSAGTSGAYEQYF; DNA: TGTGCCAGTAGTGCTGGGACTAGCGGGGCCTACGAGCAGTACTTC
D: TRBD1; V: TRBV2; J: TRBJ2-1; size: few; CDR3: CASRAQGAGEQFF; DNA: TGTGCCAGCAGGGCCCAGGGGGCAGGTGAGCAGTTCTTC
D: TRBD1; V: TRBV9; J: TRBJ1-5; size: .; CDR3: CASSSPGTGFTQPQHF; DNA: TGTGCCAGCAGCTCCCCCGGGACAGGGTTCACTCAGCCCCAGCATTTT
D: .; V: TRBV7-7; J: TRBJ2-1; size: .; CDR3: CASSLSSGNRDNEQFF; DNA: TGTGCCAGCAGCTTATCGTCCGGCAACAGGGACAATGAGCAGTTCTTC
D: TRBD1; V: TRBV27; J: TRBJ1-1; size: .; CDR3: CASSFGTKGQGMGVNTEAFF; DNA: TGTGCCAGCAGTTTTGGCACAAAGGGACAGGGGATGGGGGTGAACACTGAAGCTTTCTTT
D: .; V: TRBV23-1; J: TRBJ2-7; size: .; CDR3: CASSQSRPRHIIYEQYF; DNA: TGCGCCAGCAGTCAATCTCGGCCCAGACATATAATCTACGAGCAGTACTTC
D: .; V: TRBV2; J: TRBJ2-5; size: .; CDR3: CASSEYLAWPQYF; DNA: TGTGCCAGCAGTGAATACCTAGCTTGGCCCCAGTACTTC
D: .; V: TRBV2; J: TRBJ1-2; size: .; CDR3: CARVDTNYGYTF; DNA: TGTGCCAGAGTCGACACGAACTATGGCTACACCTTC
D: .; V: TRBV27; J: TRBJ1-2; size: .; CDR3: CASSRASLGGYTF; DNA: TGTGCCAGCAGCAGGGCTTCTCTAGGTGGCTACACCTTC
D: .; V: TRBV5-1; J: TRBJ1-4; size: .; CDR3: CASSLGQNEKLFF; DNA: TGCGCCAGCAGCTTGGGTCAGAATGAAAAACTGTTTTTT
D: .; V: TRBV5-6; J: TRBJ1-6; size: .; CDR3: CASSLGFSSYNSPLHF; DNA: TGTGCCAGCAGCTTGGGGTTTAGCTCCTATAATTCACCCCTCCACTTT
D: .; V: TRBV7-9; J: TRBJ1-6; size: .; CDR3: CASSPRQMNSPLHF; DNA: TGTGCCAGCAGTCCAAGACAGATGAATTCACCCCTCCACTTT
D: .; V: TRBV4-2; J: TRBJ2-7; size: .; CDR3: CASSQAGTGEEQYF; DNA: TGTGCCAGCAGCCAGGCCGGGACTGGGGAGGAGCAGTACTTC
D: .; V: TRBV20-1; J: TRBJ1-6; size: few; CDR3: CSASPSHNSPLHF; DNA: TGCAGTGCTAGTCCCTCTCATAATTCACCCCTCCACTTT
D: .; V: TRBV28; J: TRBJ1-2; size: .; CDR3: CASSPGNPIPTF; DNA: TGTGCCAGCAGCCCCGGGAATCCCATCCCCACCTTC
D: .; V: TRBV4-3; J: TRBJ2-2; size: .; CDR3: CASSQGTWGNTGELFF; DNA: TGCGCCAGCAGCCAAGGGACCTGGGGCAACACCGGGGAGCTGTTTTTT
D: .; V: TRBV4-2; J: TRBJ2-5; size: .; CDR3: CASRSAWGRGQETQYF; DNA: TGTGCCAGCAGATCTGCCTGGGGCAGGGGACAAGAGACCCAGTACTTC
D: TRBD1; V: TRBV7-3; J: TRBJ2-1; size: .; CDR3: CASSLMGQPGDEQFF; DNA: TGTGCCAGCAGCTTAATGGGACAGCCCGGCGATGAGCAGTTCTTC
D: TRBD2; V: TRBV5-1; J: TRBJ2-1; size: .; CDR3: CASSLLGGGDNEQFF; DNA: TGCGCCAGCAGCTTGTTGGGCGGGGGGGACAATGAGCAGTTCTTC
D: .; V: TRBV30; J: TRBJ1-3; size: .; CDR3: CAWNYFGSYAGASGNTIYF; DNA: TGTGCCTGGAATTACTTCGGGTCCTACGCCGGAGCCTCTGGAAACACCATATATTTT
D: .; V: TRBV5-1; J: TRBJ2-2; size: .; CDR3: CASSLGQPTGELFF; DNA: TGCGCCAGCAGCTTGGGACAGCCCACCGGGGAGCTGTTTTTT
D: .; V: TRBV29-1; J: TRBJ2-3; size: once; CDR3: CSVEWETDTQYF; DNA: TGCAGCGTTGAGTGGGAGACAGATACGCAGTATTTT
D: TRBD1; V: TRBV6-4; J: TRBJ2-1; size: .; CDR3: CASSYQGANEQFF; DNA: TGTGCCAGCAGTTATCAGGGGGCGAATGAGCAGTTCTTC
D: TRBD1; V: TRBV5-1; J: TRBJ2-5; size: .; CDR3: CASSNDGQGSETQYF; DNA: TGCGCCAGCAGCAACGACGGACAGGGCTCAGAGACCCAGTACTTC
D: TRBD1; V: TRBV10-3; J: TRBJ1-6; size: few; CDR3: CAIRTGDSPLHF; DNA: TGTGCCATCAGGACAGGGGATTCACCCCTCCACTTT
D: .; V: TRBV3-1/TRBV3-2; J: TRBJ1-5; size: .; CDR3: CASSQVGLGNQPQHF; DNA: TGTGCCAGCAGCCAAGTGGGGCTAGGCAATCAGCCCCAGCATTTT
D: .; V: TRBV7-9; J: TRBJ1-4; size: .; CDR3: CASSLIGGDRPATNEKLFF; DNA: TGTGCCAGCAGCTTAATCGGAGGGGACCGCCCTGCAACTAATGAAAAACTGTTTTTT
D: TRBD2; V: TRBV11-1; J: TRBJ2-1; size: once; CDR3: CASSLGAGDEQFF; DNA: TGTGCCAGCAGCTTAGGCGCGGGGGATGAGCAGTTCTTC
D: .; V: TRBV5-4; J: TRBJ1-6; size: few; CDR3: CASSLEEYNSPLHF; DNA: TGTGCCAGCAGCTTGGAGGAGTATAATTCACCCCTCCACTTT
D: TRBD2; V: TRBV5-1; J: TRBJ2-3; size: .; CDR3: CASSARLAGGTSTDTQYF; DNA: TGCGCCAGCAGCGCTCGACTAGCGGGGGGTACTAGCACAGATACGCAGTATTTT
D: .; V: TRBV6-1; J: TRBJ2-2; size: .; CDR3: CASSEFKGVAGELFF; DNA: TGTGCCAGCAGTGAATTCAAGGGGGTGGCCGGGGAGCTGTTTTTT
D: .; V: TRBV20-1; J: TRBJ2-1; size: once; CDR3: CSAGGGVKQFF; DNA: TGCAGTGCCGGAGGCGGGGTTAAGCAGTTCTTC
D: .; V: TRBV10-3; J: TRBJ2-5; size: .; CDR3: CAISDGEGQWETQYF; DNA: TGTGCCATCAGTGACGGAGAAGGACAATGGGAGACCCAGTACTTC
D: .; V: TRBV4-1; J: TRBJ2-1; size: .; CDR3: CASSQFGTASQFF; DNA: TGCGCCAGCAGCCAATTTGGCACAGCCTCTCAGTTCTTC
D: .; V: TRBV30; J: TRBJ1-2; size: .; CDR3: CAWSGAYDYTF; DNA: TGTGCCTGGAGTGGGGCTTATGACTACACCTTC
D: TRBD1; V: TRBV10-2; J: TRBJ1-2; size: .; CDR3: CASSESGGTGLGYTF; DNA: TGCGCCAGCAGTGAGTCGGGCGGGACAGGCCTTGGCTACACCTTC
D: .; V: TRBV9; J: TRBJ2-3; size: .; CDR3: CASSATHGLPPSTDTQYF; DNA: TGTGCCAGCAGCGCCACCCATGGGCTCCCACCAAGCACAGATACGCAGTATTTT
D: TRBD1; V: TRBV10-1; J: TRBJ2-2; size: .; CDR3: CASSEPTGAVDTGELFF; DNA: TGCGCCAGCAGTGAGCCAACAGGGGCGGTGGACACCGGGGAGCTGTTTTTT
D: .; V: TRBV10-1; J: TRBJ2-7; size: .; CDR3: CAIGRQVTPDSYEQYF; DNA: TGCGCCATAGGGAGGCAGGTGACACCAGACTCCTACGAGCAGTACTTC
D: TRBD1; V: TRBV11-1; J: TRBJ1-2; size: .; CDR3: CASSVGQGYGYTF; DNA: TGTGCCAGCAGCGTGGGACAGGGCTATGGCTACACCTTC
D: TRBD1; V: TRBV5-4; J: TRBJ2-5; size: .; CDR3: CASSSPRWDSQETQYF; DNA: TGTGCCAGCAGCTCCCCAAGGTGGGACAGCCAAGAGACCCAGTACTTC
D: TRBD2; V: TRBV11-3; J: TRBJ2-2; size: .; CDR3: CASSLGPSGGATGELFF; DNA: TGTGCCAGCAGCTTAGGTCCTAGCGGGGGGGCCACCGGGGAGCTGTTTTTT
D: .; V: TRBV19; J: TRBJ1-6; size: .; CDR3: CASSIVGSYSPLHF; DNA: TGTGCCAGTAGTATAGTGGGCAGTTATTCACCCCTCCACTTT
D: .; V: TRBV28; J: TRBJ2-7; size: once; CDR3: CASSLGRVEQYF; DNA: TGTGCCAGCAGTTTGGGTCGGGTCGAGCAGTACTTC
D: .; V: TRBV6-5; J: TRBJ1-1; size: .; CDR3: CASSSVNTEAFF; DNA: TGTGCCAGCAGTTCAGTAAACACTGAAGCTTTCTTT